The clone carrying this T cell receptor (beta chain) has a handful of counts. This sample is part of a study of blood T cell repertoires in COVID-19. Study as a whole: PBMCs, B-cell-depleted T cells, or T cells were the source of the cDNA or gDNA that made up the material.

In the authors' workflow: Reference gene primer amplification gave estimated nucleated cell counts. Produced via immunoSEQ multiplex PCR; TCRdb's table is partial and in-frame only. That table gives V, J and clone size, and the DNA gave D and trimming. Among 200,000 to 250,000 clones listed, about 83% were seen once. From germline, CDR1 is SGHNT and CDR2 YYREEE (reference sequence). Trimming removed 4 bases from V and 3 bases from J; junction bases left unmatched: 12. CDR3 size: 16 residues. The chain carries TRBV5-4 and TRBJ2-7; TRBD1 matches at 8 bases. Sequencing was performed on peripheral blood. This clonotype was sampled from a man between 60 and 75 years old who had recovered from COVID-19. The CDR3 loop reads CASSDRTGPYYYEQYF. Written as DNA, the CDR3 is TGTGCCAGCAGCGACCGGACAGGGCCCTATTACTACGAGCAGTACTTC. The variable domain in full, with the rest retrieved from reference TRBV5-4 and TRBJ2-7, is ETGVTQSPTHLIKTRGQQVTLRCSSQSGHNTVSWYQQALGQGPQFIFQYYREEENGRGNFPPRFSGLQFPNYSSELNVNALELDDSALYLCASSDRTGPYYYEQYFGPGTRLTVT.